The sequence of this T cell receptor (beta chain) was determined in a study of T cell changes during pregnancy in multiple sclerosis (dated by TCRdb to the late 2010s). Broadly, across the study: The study examined how the T cell repertoire changed over the course of pregnancy in women with multiple sclerosis.

In regard to this clone: Its antigen target is currently unknown. Within one base of it there is no much larger clone, and no base qualities were kept.

Libraries were made using the immunoSEQ multiplex PCR assay. TCRdb holds this immuneACCESS table with in-frame rearrangements only. Some clones are missing; in checked studies, unresolved V genes explain under half, and the rest has no known cause. The sample records under 80,000 clones, around 90% of which are singletons. Over 1.5% of the sample is taken by the ten largest. The CDR3, from cysteine to phenylalanine, totals 19 residues. Of all the DNA, just the CDR3 is kept, 57 bases in frame from base 1. For CDR1 and CDR2, the germline V gene lists SGDLS and YYNGEE. Trimming removed 3 bases from V and 0 bases from J; the gene matches leave 18 bases unexplained.

The input for sequencing was peripheral blood, taken in the first trimester of pregnancy. This chain joins TRBV9 to TRBJ2-7, and 7 junction bases match TRBD2. The sequence was collected from a female donor with multiple sclerosis, enrolled in a pregnancy study. The CDR3 sequence is CASSAGGLSSFKGSYEQYF. The sequence in DNA is TGTGCCAGCAGCGCGGGGGGACTTTCCTCTTTCAAGGGCTCCTACGAGCAGTACTTC.